This paragraph reports one TCR beta chain. Its antigen is unknown. Next came a second PCR, run for roughly 6 to 11 cycles, which used a sample-barcoded 5' primer along with a J-beta primer mix. Each CDR3 protein gets one entry after TCRdb re-called the 5' RACE reads with MiXCR. The data show around 650,000 distinct CDR3 sequences, approximately 40% seen once. The sample originates from a study of blood T cells in healthy people across ages. General study findings and limits: With unsorted PBMCs, a conclusive comparison of naive versus antigen-experienced cells was not possible. Strong correlation existed between TCR beta diversity and naive T cell percentage.

Germline CDR1 reads SQVTM; CDR2 reads ANQGSEA. V lost 4 bases, J lost 10 bases, and 13 bases stayed unmatched. The CDR3 runs to 16 residues. Each sample yielded at least 5.5 micrograms of PBMC total RNA. The V call is TRBV29-1, the J call TRBJ2-2; 12 bases agree with TRBD2. The TCR sequence derives from a man of 80 years or more in good health. Sequencing was performed on blood. The CDR3 loop is CSVGGLAGGPLEELFF. The CDR3 region has the DNA TGCAGCGTTGGGGGTCTAGCGGGAGGGCCACTCGAGGAGCTGTTTTTT.